This TCR beta chain came from a study of blood T cell repertoires in COVID-19. Across the study: Some COVID-19 samples were acute and others convalescent; all came from the United States, Italy and Spain.

Germline-derived CDR1 and CDR2 are SGDLS and YYNGEE. This CDR3 has 15 residues. The V segment lost 3 bases and the J segment 8 bases; nucleotides outside the gene matches: 8. Libraries were prepared by immunoSEQ multiplex PCR; TCRdb keeps only in-frame clonotypes and omits some of them. The sample holds fewer than 250,000 clones, approximately 86% seen once. Sequenced input: PBMCs or T cells enriched from blood (not recorded which). The V call is TRBV9, the J call TRBJ1-4, with 9 bases lining up with TRBD1. The TCR comes from a woman aged 35 to 49 in a cohort exposed to, infected with or recovered from COVID-19 (not recorded which). The CDR3 sequence: CASSERGQGTEKLFF. Here the CDR3 DNA reads TGTGCCAGCAGCGAGAGGGGACAGGGCACCGAAAAACTGTTTTTT.